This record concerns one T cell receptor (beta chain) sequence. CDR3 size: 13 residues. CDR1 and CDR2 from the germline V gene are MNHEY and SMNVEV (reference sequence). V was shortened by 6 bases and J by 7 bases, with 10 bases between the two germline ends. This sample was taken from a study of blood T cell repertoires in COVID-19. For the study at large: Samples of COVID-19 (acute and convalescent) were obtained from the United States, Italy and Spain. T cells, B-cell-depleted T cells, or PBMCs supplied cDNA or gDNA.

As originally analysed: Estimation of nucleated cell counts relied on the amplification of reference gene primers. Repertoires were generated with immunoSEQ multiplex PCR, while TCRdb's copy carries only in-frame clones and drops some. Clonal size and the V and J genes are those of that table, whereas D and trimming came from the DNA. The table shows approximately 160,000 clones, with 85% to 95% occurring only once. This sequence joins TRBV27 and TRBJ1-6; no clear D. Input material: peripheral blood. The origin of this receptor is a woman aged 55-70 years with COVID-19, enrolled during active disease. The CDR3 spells CASRRAANSPLHF. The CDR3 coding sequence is TGTGCCAGCAGGAGGGCAGCAAATTCACCCCTCCACTTT.